This T cell receptor (beta chain) was sequenced during a study of blood T cells in healthy people across ages. Study in general: The template switching approach captured approximately one barcoded beta molecule for every two T cells.

A J-beta primer mix and a sample-barcoded 5' primer were used in a second PCR of roughly 6 to 11 cycles. TCRdb called the 5' RACE reads again in MiXCR, with one record for every CDR3 protein. Here the sample spans about a million distinct CDR3 sequences, roughly 51% being singletons. Whole-study results and caveats: Diversity of TCR beta per million T cells declined in a roughly linear way with age.

This clonotype has a handful of counts. Its cognate antigen is unknown. Trimming took off 2 bases at V and 0 bases at J, with 5 bases between the two ends. CDR1 WSHSY and CDR2 SAAADI come from the germline V gene. The CDR3 has 15 residues. The sequenced sample consisted of blood. The rearrangement uses TRBV10-2 and TRBJ2-6; D gene unclear. The TCR comes from a woman in her sixties in good health. The CDR3 is CASSEIRSGANVLTF. The CDR3, as DNA: TGCGCCAGCAGTGAGATCCGCTCTGGGGCCAACGTCCTGACTTTC.